Shown below are 11 T cell receptor beta chains from a single sample sequenced in a study of cytomegalovirus exposure and HLA in healthy donors. Amplification used 60 Vbeta primers and 13 Jbeta primers. The assay was immunoSEQ multiplex PCR, and TCRdb's table has in-frame clones only and misses some. The table has about 80,000 clones, more than 50% seen once. Sequenced: PBMCs. The source of these receptors is a male donor in good health and CMV-seropositive.

This chain links TRBV19 with TRBJ2-6; 9 nucleotides align to TRBD1. V shed 8 bases and J 3 bases; nucleotides not matched to a gene: 8. CDR3 length: 16 residues. CDR1 is LNHDA and CDR2 is SQIVND in the germline V gene (reference sequence). The CDR3 sequence is CASFGQGIVGANVLTF. CDR3 nucleotide sequence: TGTGCCAGTTTTGGACAGGGGATTGTTGGGGCCAACGTCCTGACTTTC.

Written as DNA, the CDR3 is TGTGCCAGCAGTTCAGCAGGGAAGAACACTGAAGCTTTCTTT. Translating it yields CASSSAGKNTEAFF. The chain uses TRBV6-5 and TRBJ1-1; TRBD1 is a possible D gene (5 bases). Per the germline V gene, CDR1 is MNHEY and CDR2 is SVGAGI. V gave up 4 bases and J gave up 1 base, with 10 bases separating them. This CDR3 spans 14 amino acids.

The table lists this clone with a few counts. The V gene is TRBV19, the J gene TRBJ1-1; 10 bases align to TRBD1. V lost 6 bases and J lost 1; bases outside the gene matches: 2. The length of the CDR3 is 14 residues. CDR1 LNHDA and CDR2 SQIVND come from the germline V gene (reference sequence). The CDR3 region is CASRGQGRNTEAFF. The CDR3 coding sequence is TGTGCCAGTAGGGGACAGGGGAGGAACACTGAAGCTTTCTTT.

In this sample, this clone turned up a few times. The CDR3 nucleotides are TGTGCCAGCAGCTTAGCAGGGGGCTCGGGAACGCAGTACTTC. It specifies CASSLAGGSGTQYF. The chain has TRBV7-9 and TRBJ2-7, with TRBD1 identical over 7 bases. Losses at the gene ends were 0 bases for V and 9 bases for J; bases not matched to a gene: 8. CDR3 length equals 14 residues. Germline CDR1 and CDR2: SEHNR and FQNEAQ (reference sequence).

The V and J genes are TRBV4-2 and TRBJ1-5, with 9 bases fitting TRBD1. The CDR3 spans 15 residues. V shed 8 bases, J shed 2 bases, and the junction held 7 bases outside the gene matches. In germline, CDR1 is LGHNA, CDR2 YNFKEQ. The CDR3 DNA reads as TGTGCCAGCGGCCCCGGACAGGGGCGCAATCAGCCCCAGCATTTT. It yields the protein CASGPGQGRNQPQHF.

The chain links TRBV29-1 to TRBJ2-1; 8 bases align to TRBD1. This CDR3 spans 15 amino acids. Germline V gives CDR1 SQVTM, CDR2 ANQGSEA. J gave up 6 bases and V 8 bases, and 15 bases lay outside the gene matches. The CDR3 DNA follows: TGCAGCATATGGGGGGCAGCGGACAGGGTCAATGAGCAGTTCTTC. Protein: CSIWGAADRVNEQFF.

J is TRBJ2-1 and V is TRBV9; 7 bases are a match to TRBD2. J gave up 4 bases and V 4 bases, and 8 bases lay outside the gene matches. The CDR3 spans 15 residues. Germline values: CDR1 SGDLS, CDR2 YYNGEE. This chain's CDR3 is CASSPLAEPYNEQFF. The CDR3 region has the DNA TGTGCCAGCAGCCCCCTAGCGGAGCCATACAATGAGCAGTTCTTC.

This rearrangement joins TRBV29-1 to TRBJ1-2, with D perhaps matching TRBD1 (6 bases). Germline-derived CDR1 and CDR2 are SQVTM and ANQGSEA. The CDR3 spans 15 residues. V shed 0 bases and J shed 8 bases, with 19 bases lying between them. CDR3 residues: CSVEEGSTGFGGYTF. The CDR3 bases are TGCAGCGTTGAAGAAGGGAGCACAGGGTTTGGAGGCTACACCTTC.

The chain uses TRBV7-9 and TRBJ2-7; TRBD2 matches at 11 bases. Looked up from germline, CDR1 is SEHNR and CDR2 is FQNEAQ (reference sequence). The V and J ends lost 5 bases and 6 bases, in that order; junction bases with no gene match: 9. The CDR3 runs 15 residues. The CDR3 DNA reads as TGTGCCAGCAGCCAAGTGGCCGGGACTAGCGGCGAGCAGTACTTC. Amino acids: CASSQVAGTSGEQYF.

This clone has only a few counts. This chain joins TRBV7-9 and TRBJ2-7; TRBD2 matches 7 bases. V trimming: 4 bases; J trimming: 3 bases; junction bases outside the gene matches: 9. This CDR3 comprises 15 residues. The germline gives CDR1 SEHNR, CDR2 FQNEAQ (reference sequence). The CDR3 nucleotides read TGTGCCAGCAGCTCCCTGGGGGACTACGGCTACGAGCAGTACTTC. This sequence encodes CASSSLGDYGYEQYF.

The genes are TRBV7-6 and TRBJ2-5; tentatively, D is TRBD2 (6 bases). Germline V lookup: CDR1 SGHVS, CDR2 FNYEAQ. The germline V and J ends were trimmed by 8 bases and 2 bases, with 12 bases remaining between them. The CDR3 spans 13 residues. The CDR3 reads CASVSRGQETQYF. CDR3 nucleotides: TGTGCCAGCGTATCCCGGGGGCAAGAGACCCAGTACTTC.